A selection of T cell receptor beta chains follows, all from one sample in a study of post-analysis software for immune sequencing data. MiXCR, applied by TCRdb to the PCR reads, yields one record per CDR3 protein. The sample has 750,000 to 900,000 distinct CDR3 sequences; 35% to 55% are singletons. The specimen sequenced was blood. These receptors all stem from a girl aged 5 to 17 with multiple sclerosis. CDR3s include the opening cysteine and the closing phenylalanine or tryptophan. Fields, in order: CDR3 length, clone size, J gene, V gene, CDR3 protein. Clone size is given for some rows only: seen once, a few or many times, or a class if the clone is expanded.

cdr3_length: 14
clone_size: few
j_call: TRBJ2-7
v_call: TRBV6-6
cdr3_aa: CASNGQGSYYEQYF

cdr3_length: 16
clone_size: .
j_call: TRBJ2-1
v_call: TRBV7-3
cdr3_aa: CASSLTLASGIDEQFF

cdr3_length: 16
clone_size: .
j_call: TRBJ2-5
v_call: TRBV29-1
cdr3_aa: CSVDVGDRGLQETQYF

cdr3_length: 15
clone_size: .
j_call: TRBJ1-5
v_call: TRBV6-2/TRBV6-3
cdr3_aa: CASSYRPVGNQPQHF

cdr3_length: 16
clone_size: few
j_call: TRBJ2-3
v_call: TRBV5-1
cdr3_aa: CASSTTGGFRTDTQYF

cdr3_length: 15
clone_size: .
j_call: TRBJ2-7
v_call: TRBV7-3
cdr3_aa: CASSLSGGAPYEQYF

cdr3_length: 12
clone_size: few
j_call: TRBJ1-2
v_call: TRBV29-1
cdr3_aa: CSVADRAYGYTF

cdr3_length: 15
clone_size: .
j_call: TRBJ2-5
v_call: TRBV24-1
cdr3_aa: CATSDLGYGGETQYF

cdr3_length: 13
clone_size: .
j_call: TRBJ2-3
v_call: TRBV6-5
cdr3_aa: CASREGAQDTQYF

cdr3_length: 15
clone_size: .
j_call: TRBJ2-3
v_call: TRBV24-1
cdr3_aa: CATSDPKGPTDTQYF

cdr3_length: 15
clone_size: few
j_call: TRBJ2-7
v_call: TRBV7-9
cdr3_aa: CASSLEAGASYEQYF

cdr3_length: 11
clone_size: .
j_call: TRBJ2-5
v_call: TRBV24-1
cdr3_aa: CATSDWETQYF

cdr3_length: 14
clone_size: .
j_call: .
v_call: TRBV15
cdr3_aa: CATSRDRRVETQYF